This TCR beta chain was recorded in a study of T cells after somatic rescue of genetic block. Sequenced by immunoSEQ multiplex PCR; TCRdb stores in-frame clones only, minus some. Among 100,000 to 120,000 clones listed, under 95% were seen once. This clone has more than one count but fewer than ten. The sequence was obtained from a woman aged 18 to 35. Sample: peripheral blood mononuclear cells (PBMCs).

CDR3 DNA sequence: TGCGCCAGCAGCCAAGATCTAGCGGGGGGGCCAGATACGCAGTATTTT. Residues: CASSQDLAGGPDTQYF. The chain uses TRBV4-3 and TRBJ2-3; 12 bases map to TRBD2. V shed 0 bases and J 4 bases; nucleotides not matched to a gene: 2. CDR1 is LGHNA, CDR2 YSLEER, per germline. The CDR3 sequence is 16 residues long.